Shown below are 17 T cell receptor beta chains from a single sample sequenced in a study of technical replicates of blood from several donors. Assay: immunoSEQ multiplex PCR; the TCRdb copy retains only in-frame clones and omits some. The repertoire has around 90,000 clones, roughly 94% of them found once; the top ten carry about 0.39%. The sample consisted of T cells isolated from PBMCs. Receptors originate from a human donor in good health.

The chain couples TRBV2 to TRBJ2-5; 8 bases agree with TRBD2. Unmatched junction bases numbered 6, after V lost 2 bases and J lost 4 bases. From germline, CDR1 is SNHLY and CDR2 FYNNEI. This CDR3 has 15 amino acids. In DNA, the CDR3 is TGTGCCAGCAGTGAAAACCTGGCGGGAGGAGAGACCCAGTACTTC. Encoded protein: CASSENLAGGETQYF.

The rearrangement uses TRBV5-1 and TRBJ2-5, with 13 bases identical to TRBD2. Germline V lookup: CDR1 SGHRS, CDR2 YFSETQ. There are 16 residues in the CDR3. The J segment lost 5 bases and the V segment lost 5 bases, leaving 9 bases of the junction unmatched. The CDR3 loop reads CASRFKLAGGPETQYF. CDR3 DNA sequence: TGCGCCAGCAGATTTAAACTAGCGGGAGGGCCGGAGACCCAGTACTTC.

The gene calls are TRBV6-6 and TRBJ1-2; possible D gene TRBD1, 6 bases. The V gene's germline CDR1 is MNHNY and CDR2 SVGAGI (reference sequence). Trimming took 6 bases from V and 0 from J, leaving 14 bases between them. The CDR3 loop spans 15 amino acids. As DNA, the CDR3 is TGTGCCAGCAGCGACCCGGACAGAGCTAACTATGGCTACACCTTC. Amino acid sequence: CASSDPDRANYGYTF.

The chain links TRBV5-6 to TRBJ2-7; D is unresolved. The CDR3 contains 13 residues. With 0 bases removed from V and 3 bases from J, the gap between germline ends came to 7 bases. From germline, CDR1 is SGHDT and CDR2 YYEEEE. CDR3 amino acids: CASSLGNFYEQYF. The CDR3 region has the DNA TGTGCCAGCAGCTTGGGCAACTTCTACGAGCAGTACTTC.

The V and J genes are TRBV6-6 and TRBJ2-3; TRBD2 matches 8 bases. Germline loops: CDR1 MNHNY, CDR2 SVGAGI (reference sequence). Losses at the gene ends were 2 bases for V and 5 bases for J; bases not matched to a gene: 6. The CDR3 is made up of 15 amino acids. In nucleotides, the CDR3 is TGTGCCAGCAGTTACGCGGGAGGCTTATTAGATACGCAGTATTTT. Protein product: CASSYAGGLLDTQYF.

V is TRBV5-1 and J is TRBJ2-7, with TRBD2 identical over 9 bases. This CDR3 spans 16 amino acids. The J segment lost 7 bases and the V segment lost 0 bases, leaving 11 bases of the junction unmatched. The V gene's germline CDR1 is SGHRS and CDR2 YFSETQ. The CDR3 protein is CASSLAVAGAPLEQYF. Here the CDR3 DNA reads TGCGCCAGCAGCTTGGCGGTAGCGGGAGCCCCTCTGGAGCAGTACTTC.

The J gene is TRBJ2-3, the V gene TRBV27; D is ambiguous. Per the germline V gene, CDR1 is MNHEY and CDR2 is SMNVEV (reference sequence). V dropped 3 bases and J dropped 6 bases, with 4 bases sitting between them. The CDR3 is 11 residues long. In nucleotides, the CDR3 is TGTGCCAGCAGTTTCAGTGATACGCAGTATTTT. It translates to CASSFSDTQYF.

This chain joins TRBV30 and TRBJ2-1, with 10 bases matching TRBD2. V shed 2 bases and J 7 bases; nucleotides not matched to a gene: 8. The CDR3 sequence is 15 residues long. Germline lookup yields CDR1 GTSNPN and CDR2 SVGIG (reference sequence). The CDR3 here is CAWSQLAGVMNEQFF. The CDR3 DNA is TGTGCCTGGAGTCAGCTAGCGGGAGTGATGAATGAGCAGTTCTTC. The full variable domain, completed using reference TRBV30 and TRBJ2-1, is SQTIHQWPATLVQPVGSPLSLECTVEGTSNPNLYWYRQAAGRGLQLLFYSVGIGQISSEVPQNLSASRPQDRQFILSSKKLLLSDSGFYLCAWSQLAGVMNEQFFGPGTRLTVL.

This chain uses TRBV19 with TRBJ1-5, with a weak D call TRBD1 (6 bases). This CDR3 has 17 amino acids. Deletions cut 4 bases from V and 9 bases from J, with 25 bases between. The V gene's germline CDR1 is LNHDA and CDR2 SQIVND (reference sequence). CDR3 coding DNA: TGTGCCAGTAGTAATAGTTTTAGGGACACTGCGTTTGGGCCCCAGCATTTT. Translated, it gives CASSNSFRDTAFGPQHF.

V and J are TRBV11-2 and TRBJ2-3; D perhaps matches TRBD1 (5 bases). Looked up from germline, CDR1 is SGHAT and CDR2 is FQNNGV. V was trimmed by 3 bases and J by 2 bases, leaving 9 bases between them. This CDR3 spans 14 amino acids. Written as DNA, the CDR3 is TGTGCCAGCAGCTTCGACAGATACACAGATACGCAGTATTTT. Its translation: CASSFDRYTDTQYF.

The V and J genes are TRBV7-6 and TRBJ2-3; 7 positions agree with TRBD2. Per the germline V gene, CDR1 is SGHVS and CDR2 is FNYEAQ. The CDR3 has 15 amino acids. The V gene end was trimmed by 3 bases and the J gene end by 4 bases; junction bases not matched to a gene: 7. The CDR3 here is CASSFNTGGSDTQYF. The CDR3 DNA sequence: TGTGCCAGCAGCTTTAACACGGGAGGATCAGATACGCAGTATTTT.

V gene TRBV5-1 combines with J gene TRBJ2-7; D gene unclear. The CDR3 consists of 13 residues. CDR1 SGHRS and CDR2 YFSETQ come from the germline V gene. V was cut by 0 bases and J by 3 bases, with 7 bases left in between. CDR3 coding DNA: TGCGCCAGCAGCTTGGGTCAGAACTACGAGCAGTACTTC. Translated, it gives CASSLGQNYEQYF.

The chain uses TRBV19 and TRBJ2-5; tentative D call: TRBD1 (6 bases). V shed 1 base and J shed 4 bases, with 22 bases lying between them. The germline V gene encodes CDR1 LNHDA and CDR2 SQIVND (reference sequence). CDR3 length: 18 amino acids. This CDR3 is CASSIVSPTGPSLETQYF. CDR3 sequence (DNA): TGTGCCAGTAGTATAGTATCCCCCACAGGGCCCTCATTAGAGACCCAGTACTTC.

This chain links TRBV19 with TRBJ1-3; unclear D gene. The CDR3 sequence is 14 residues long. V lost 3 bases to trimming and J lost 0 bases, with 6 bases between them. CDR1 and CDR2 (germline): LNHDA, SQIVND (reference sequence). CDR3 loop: CASSISFSGNTIYF. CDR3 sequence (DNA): TGTGCCAGTAGTATCAGTTTCTCTGGAAACACCATATATTTT.

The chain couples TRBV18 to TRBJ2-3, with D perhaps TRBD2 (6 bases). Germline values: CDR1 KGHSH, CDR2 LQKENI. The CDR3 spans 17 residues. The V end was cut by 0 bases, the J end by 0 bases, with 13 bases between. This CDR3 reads CASSPPVSGPSTDTQYF. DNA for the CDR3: TGTGCCAGCTCACCACCTGTTAGCGGCCCTAGCACAGATACGCAGTATTTT.

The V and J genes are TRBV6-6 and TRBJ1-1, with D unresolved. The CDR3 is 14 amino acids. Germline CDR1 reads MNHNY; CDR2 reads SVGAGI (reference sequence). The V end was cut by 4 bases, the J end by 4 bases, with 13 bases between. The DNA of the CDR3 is TGTGCCAGCAGTTTAGAGGGAGCGCCCACTGAAGCTTTCTTT. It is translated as CASSLEGAPTEAFF.

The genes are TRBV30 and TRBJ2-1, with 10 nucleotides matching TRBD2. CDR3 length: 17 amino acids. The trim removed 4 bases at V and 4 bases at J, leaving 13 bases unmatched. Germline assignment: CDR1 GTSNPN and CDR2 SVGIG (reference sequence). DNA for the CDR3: TGTGCCTGGACCCCCACGAGCGGGAGGGCCTCTTACAATGAGCAGTTCTTC. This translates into CAWTPTSGRASYNEQFF.